Below, 23 T cell receptor beta chains from the same sample are listed, as sequenced in a study of cytomegalovirus exposure and HLA in healthy donors. The PCR had 60 Vbeta and 13 Jbeta primers. The method was immunoSEQ multiplex PCR; TCRdb's version includes in-frame clones alone and lacks a portion of them. The repertoire includes about 140,000 clones, about 80% of them detected once, and 4.5% to 6.5% sits in the top ten. What was sequenced was PBMCs. Source of these receptors: a male donor in good health and CMV-seronegative.

The V gene is TRBV6-1, the J gene TRBJ1-2; the D is unclear. The CDR3 spans 11 residues. V was cut by 7 bases and J by 2 bases, with 5 bases left in between. The germline gives CDR1 MNHNS, CDR2 SASEGT. The DNA of the CDR3 is TGTGCCAGCAAATTAAACTATGGCTACACCTTC. Translated, it gives CASKLNYGYTF.

The rearrangement joins TRBV6-6 to TRBJ2-5; the match to TRBD1 covers 8 bases. Trimming at V came to 2 bases and at J to 7 bases, leaving 6 bases not matched to a gene. Germline CDR1 MNHNY, CDR2 SVGAGI (reference sequence). This CDR3 has 14 residues. The CDR3 reads CASSYMDRVGTQYF. In nucleotides, the CDR3 is TGTGCCAGCAGTTACATGGACAGGGTAGGGACCCAGTACTTC.

The CDR3, as DNA: TGTGCCAGTAGTATCCGCGGACAGGGTTACGAGCAGTACTTC. It translates to CASSIRGQGYEQYF. This chain uses TRBV19 with TRBJ2-7; TRBD1 agrees at 8 bases. Germline assignment: CDR1 LNHDA and CDR2 SQIVND (reference sequence). The J segment lost 4 bases and the V segment lost 3 bases, leaving 5 bases of the junction unmatched. The CDR3 has 14 residues.

V usage is TRBV11-2 and J usage is TRBJ2-2; weak D call: TRBD1 (6 bases). Trimming pared 5 bases from V and 4 bases from J, leaving 14 bases between. Germline CDR1 and CDR2: SGHAT and FQNNGV. This CDR3 comprises 15 residues. In nucleotides, the CDR3 is TGTGCCAGCAGCCCCGCCGCAGGGGCCACCGGGGAGCTGTTTTTT. This codes for CASSPAAGATGELFF. Filled out from reference TRBV11-2 and TRBJ2-2, the complete variable domain reads EAGVAQSPRYKIIEKRQSVAFWCNPISGHATLYWYQQILGQGPKLLIQFQNNGVVDDSQLPKDRFSAERLKGVDSTLKIQPAKLEDSAVYLCASSPAAGATGELFFGEGSRLTVL.

The chain couples TRBV7-8 to TRBJ2-6; TRBD1 matches at 7 bases. The CDR3 has 19 residues. CDR1 and CDR2 from the germline V gene are SGHVS and FQNEAQ. V lost 5 bases to trimming and J lost 3 bases; unmatched junction nucleotides: 16. In DNA, the CDR3 is TGTGCCAGCAGCCGTCCTCAAGGGGGCCACCCTTATGGGGCCAACGTCCTGACTTTC. Its translation: CASSRPQGGHPYGANVLTF.

This clone was seen only a few times. The gene calls are TRBV2 and TRBJ1-1; D remains ambiguous. V was pared by 1 base and J by 1 base, with 7 bases between. This CDR3 comprises 14 residues. The germline CDR1 and CDR2 sequences are SNHLY and FYNNEI. DNA for the CDR3: TGTGCCAGCAGTGAAGGGTACAGGAACACTGAAGCTTTCTTT. Encoded protein: CASSEGYRNTEAFF.

The V call is TRBV18, the J call TRBJ1-4, with TRBD1 matching over 7 bases. CDR1 is KGHSH and CDR2 is LQKENI in the germline V gene. The CDR3 runs to 15 residues. V gave up 3 bases and J gave up 5 bases; unmatched junction bases: 6. The CDR3 spells CASSPRQGQNEKLFF. The CDR3 DNA reads as TGTGCCAGCTCACCGAGACAGGGTCAAAATGAAAAACTGTTTTTT.

The chain combines TRBV5-1 with TRBJ1-1; D gene uncertain. CDR1 and CDR2 (germline): SGHRS, YFSETQ. This CDR3 spans 14 amino acids. Trimming stripped 0 bases from V and 1 base from J, with 7 bases between. The CDR3 DNA reads as TGCGCCAGCAGCTTGGTTCAGGAGAACACTGAAGCTTTCTTT. This codes for CASSLVQENTEAFF.

J is TRBJ1-1 and V is TRBV5-1, with a possible D match to TRBD1 (6 bases). Germline loops: CDR1 SGHRS, CDR2 YFSETQ. The length of the CDR3 is 13 residues. V lost 4 bases to trimming and J lost 3 bases, with 10 bases between them. This chain's CDR3 is CASSPGDDTEAFF. DNA of the CDR3: TGCGCCAGCAGCCCAGGGGATGACACTGAAGCTTTCTTT.

The V call is TRBV6-1, the J call TRBJ2-1; tentative D call: TRBD1 (5 bases). Trimming took 3 bases from V and 6 from J, leaving 15 bases between them. Germline values: CDR1 MNHNS, CDR2 SASEGT. This CDR3 region has 15 residues. This chain's CDR3 is CASSDLRQKINEQFF. The DNA of the CDR3 is TGTGCCAGCAGTGACTTGAGACAGAAAATCAATGAGCAGTTCTTC.

V and J are TRBV27 and TRBJ1-2; no definite D call. The V gene's germline CDR1 is MNHEY and CDR2 SMNVEV (reference sequence). V lost 5 bases, J lost 0 bases, and 10 bases lay in between. CDR3 size: 14 residues. In DNA form, the CDR3 reads TGTGCCAGCAGTCCTTGGGGAGCTAACTATGGCTACACCTTC. It yields the protein CASSPWGANYGYTF.

This clone was counted a few times. This chain connects TRBV5-4 to TRBJ1-1; D is perhaps TRBD1 (6 bases). CDR3 length: 13 amino acids. The germline gives CDR1 SGHNT, CDR2 YYREEE (reference sequence). The V and J ends lost 4 bases and 4 bases respectively, with 11 bases between them. CDR3 sequence (DNA): TGTGCCAGCAGCAAGACAGGCCCCACTGAAGCTTTCTTT. It translates to CASSKTGPTEAFF. Based on the CDR3 plus reference TRBV5-4 and TRBJ1-1, the full variable domain is ETGVTQSPTHLIKTRGQQVTLRCSSQSGHNTVSWYQQALGQGPQFIFQYYREEENGRGNFPPRFSGLQFPNYSSELNVNALELDDSALYLCASSKTGPTEAFFGQGTRLTVV.

V and J are TRBV7-2 and TRBJ2-5; the D gene is possibly TRBD2 (6 bases). TRBJ2-7 explains the end of the DNA better; the J call may be wrong. The CDR3 loop spans 14 amino acids. The germline CDR1 and CDR2 sequences are SGHTA and FQGNSA. CDR3 DNA: TGTGCCAGCAGCTTGAGTGGAGGGAGATACGAGCAGTACTTC. This encodes CASSLSGGRYEQYF.

Note on this clone: Other nucleotide sequences in the sample specify the same CDR3. The chain combines TRBV7-2 with TRBJ1-6, with unresolved D. V was pared by 1 base and J by 7 bases, with 8 bases between. From germline, CDR1 is SGHTA and CDR2 FQGNSA. The CDR3 runs 14 residues. The CDR3 DNA reads as TGTGCCAGCAGCTTAGGCGGATTAAATTCACCCCTCCACTTT. Its translation: CASSLGGLNSPLHF.

J is TRBJ2-5 and V is TRBV7-2; TRBD1 matches at 8 bases. Germline V gene lookup returns CDR1 SGHTA and CDR2 FQGNSA. Losses at the gene ends were 0 bases for V and 2 bases for J; bases not matched to a gene: 5. The CDR3 contains 16 residues. As DNA, the CDR3 is TGTGCCAGCAGCTTAGCCAGCAGGGGGCCTCAAGAGACCCAGTACTTC. This translates into CASSLASRGPQETQYF.

The chain joins TRBV30 to TRBJ2-7; a weak D match, TRBD2 (6 bases). The CDR3 spans 16 residues. Per the germline V gene, CDR1 is GTSNPN and CDR2 is SVGIG (reference sequence). V dropped 1 base and J dropped 6 bases, with 22 bases sitting between them. The CDR3 sequence: CAWSEAGLGRGGEQYF. As DNA, the CDR3 is TGTGCCTGGAGTGAGGCGGGTCTAGGAAGGGGAGGCGAGCAGTACTTC.

This chain links TRBV4-3 with TRBJ2-2; D not certain. CDR3 length: 15 residues. The germline V gene has CDR1 LGHNA and CDR2 YSLEER. Trimming shortened V by 0 bases and J by 1 base, and 6 bases separated the two germline ends. CDR3 coding DNA: TGCGCCAGCAGCCAAGATCCAGGGAACACCGGGGAGCTGTTTTTT. Translated, it gives CASSQDPGNTGELFF.

This CDR3 is CSAFGDLAYGYTF. CDR3 bases: TGCAGCGCTTTCGGCGATTTAGCCTATGGCTACACCTTC. This sequence joins TRBV29-1 and TRBJ1-2, with D unclear. The germline CDR1 and CDR2 sequences are SQVTM and ANQGSEA. This CDR3 is 13 amino acids long. Trimming shortened V by 7 bases and J by 4 bases, and 16 bases separated the two germline ends.

This chain uses TRBV27 with TRBJ1-2; D ambiguous. The CDR3 is made up of 11 amino acids. V gave up 8 bases and J gave up 12 bases, with 16 bases separating them. The germline CDR1 and CDR2 sequences are MNHEY and SMNVEV (reference sequence). CDR3 protein: CASPGLVCHTF. CDR3 sequence (DNA): TGTGCCAGCCCCGGACTCGTCTGCCACACCTTC.

CDR3 nucleotide sequence: TGTGCCAGCAGCCCATGGACTAGCGGGGGGGCCAATGAGCAGTTCTTC. Protein sequence: CASSPWTSGGANEQFF. This chain uses TRBV11-2 with TRBJ2-1, with 15 nucleotides matching TRBD2. V gave up 5 bases and J gave up 6 bases; unmatched junction bases: 5. Germline-derived CDR1 and CDR2 are SGHAT and FQNNGV. This CDR3 contains 16 residues.

This clone was picked up one time. The chain combines TRBV5-1 with TRBJ1-2; TRBD1 aligns across 8 bases. The V segment lost 4 bases and the J segment 7 bases; nucleotides outside the gene matches: 12. CDR3 length equals 15 residues. Germline values: CDR1 SGHRS, CDR2 YFSETQ. The DNA for the CDR3 is TGCGCCAGCAGCCCCTACTCTCAGGGGGCAGGTGGCTACACCTTC. Translated, it gives CASSPYSQGAGGYTF.

CDR3: CASSLSPGQPQHF. In DNA form, the CDR3 reads TGTGCCAGCAGCTTATCACCGGGTCAGCCCCAGCATTTT. This chain uses TRBV7-9 with TRBJ1-5; no reliable D call. Looked up from germline, CDR1 is SEHNR and CDR2 is FQNEAQ (reference sequence). The germline V and J ends were trimmed by 2 bases and 6 bases, with 8 bases remaining between them. The CDR3 consists of 13 residues.

With regard to this clone: One end of the junction varies from germline; a read error may be responsible. This sequence joins TRBV7-7 and TRBJ2-1; D remains ambiguous. This CDR3 contains 15 residues. CDR1 is SSHAT and CDR2 is FNYEAQ in the germline V gene (reference sequence). The CDR3 is CASSPSQSSLNEQFF. The DNA for the CDR3 is TGTGCTAGCAGCCCTTCACAATCGTCCCTCAATGAGCAGTTCTTC.